The 17 T cell receptor beta chains below all came from one sample that was sequenced in a study of beta chain features in type 1 diabetes. Of the isolated RNA, all was reverse transcribed, and so the sequenced material was expressed TCRB transcripts. TCRdb's copy holds only in-frame clones and misses some; the assay was immunoSEQ multiplex PCR. The data show about 450,000 clones, about an eighth seen once. The specimen sequenced was naive CD4+ T cells from blood. These TCRs come from a young woman in good health.

This chain connects TRBV10-3 to TRBJ2-5; no reliable D call. The CDR3 has 13 amino acids. CDR1 ENHRY and CDR2 SYGVKD come from the germline V gene. The ends were cut back, 7 bases at V and 5 bases at J, with 14 bases in the middle. This CDR3 is CAIKPSVEETQYF. In DNA form, the CDR3 reads TGTGCCATCAAGCCCAGTGTCGAGGAGACCCAGTACTTC.

The chain combines TRBV6-5 with TRBJ1-1, with a possible D match to TRBD1 (5 bases). This CDR3 is built from 14 residues. The V end lost 6 bases, the J end lost 6 bases, and 17 bases lay between the germline ends. Germline V gene data show CDR1 as MNHEY and CDR2 as SVGAGI. CDR3 nucleotide sequence: TGTGCCAGCAGCCGGGGCCAGAGGAGCGCTGAAGCTTTCTTT. Translation gives CASSRGQRSAEAFF.

The chain links TRBV5-1 to TRBJ2-5, with 14 bases aligning to TRBD2. V was clipped by 3 bases and J by 5 bases; unmatched bases: 12. The CDR3 consists of 18 residues. Germline V lookup: CDR1 SGHRS, CDR2 YFSETQ. The CDR3 bases are TGCGCCAGCAGCTCGGGACTAGCGGGGGCCCTGCGGGTGGAGACCCAGTACTTC. Its protein product is CASSSGLAGALRVETQYF.

This clone has more than one count but fewer than ten. V usage is TRBV18 and J usage is TRBJ1-5; D not resolved. The CDR3 has 15 residues. Per the germline V gene, CDR1 is KGHSH and CDR2 is LQKENI. Trimming took off 3 bases at V and 0 bases at J, with 9 bases between the two ends. This CDR3 reads CASSPVKVSNQPQHF. CDR3 nucleotides: TGTGCCAGCTCACCGGTAAAAGTTAGCAATCAGCCCCAGCATTTT.

This clone was counted only a few times. V and J are TRBV15 and TRBJ2-1; 10 nucleotides match TRBD2. From germline, CDR1 is LNHNV and CDR2 YYDKDF (reference sequence). This CDR3 has 16 residues. V trimming: 0 bases; J trimming: 3 bases; junction bases outside the gene matches: 2. Here the CDR3 reads CATSREGLASYNEQFF. The CDR3 coding sequence is TGTGCCACCAGCAGAGAGGGACTAGCGAGCTACAATGAGCAGTTCTTC. The whole variable domain, filled in from reference TRBV15 and TRBJ2-1, reads DAMVIQNPRYQVTQFGKPVTLSCSQTLNHNVMYWYQQKSSQAPKLLFHYYDKDFNNEADTPDNFQSRRPNTSFCFLDIRSPGLGDTAMYLCATSREGLASYNEQFFGPGTRLTVL.

This clone was seen more than once but under ten times. This chain connects TRBV30 to TRBJ1-5; D not resolved. Trimming pared 2 bases from V and 5 bases from J, leaving 16 bases between. This CDR3 is built from 15 residues. The V gene's germline CDR1 is GTSNPN and CDR2 SVGIG (reference sequence). The chain's CDR3 is CAWSPVTGRYQPQHF. DNA for the CDR3: TGTGCCTGGAGTCCAGTCACGGGGAGGTATCAGCCCCAGCATTTT. Variable domain in full (rest from reference TRBV30 and TRBJ1-5): SQTIHQWPATLVQPVGSPLSLECTVEGTSNPNLYWYRQAAGRGLQLLFYSVGIGQISSEVPQNLSASRPQDRQFILSSKKLLLSDSGFYLCAWSPVTGRYQPQHFGDGTRLSIL.

CDR3 sequence reads: CASSRGTGRLLHF. The CDR3, as DNA: TGCGCCAGCAGTCGCGGGACAGGACGCCTCCTCCACTTT. The gene calls are TRBV23-1 and TRBJ1-6, with 8 nucleotides matching TRBD1. TRBV23-1 is an ORF, with its function uncertain. J was trimmed by 15 bases and V by 4 bases; bases with no gene match: 8. The CDR3 totals 13 residues.

This chain uses TRBV21-1 with TRBJ2-7. TRBV21-1 is recorded as a pseudogene. CDR3 size: 16 residues. The CDR3 spells CASSNFCRGFRDEQYV. CDR3 in DNA: TGTGCCAGCAGCAATTTTTGTCGTGGGTTCAGGGACGAGCAGTACGTC.

This clone was recorded a few times. The rearrangement uses TRBV2 and TRBJ2-7, with D perhaps TRBD1 (6 bases). Trimming removed 7 bases at V and 3 bases at J, with 13 bases between. This CDR3 region has 13 residues. CDR1 and CDR2 from the germline V gene are SNHLY and FYNNEI. The CDR3 DNA reads TGTGCCAGCAATGAGGGACACAACTACGAGCAGTACTTC. Translating it yields CASNEGHNYEQYF. The full variable domain, completed using reference TRBV2 and TRBJ2-7, is EPEVTQTPSHQVTQMGQEVILRCVPISNHLYFYWYRQILGQKVEFLVSFYNNEISEKSEIFDDQFSVERPDGSNFTLKIRSTKLEDSAMYFCASNEGHNYEQYFGPGTRLTVT.

This clone was counted ten times or more. The chain recombines TRBV29-1 with TRBJ2-1; TRBD1 or TRBD2 may be the D gene (6 bases each). V lost 0 bases to trimming and J lost 2 bases, with 11 bases between them. Per germline, CDR1 SQVTM and CDR2 ANQGSEA. The CDR3 is made up of 15 amino acids. The CDR3 loop reads CSVEDAGEAYNEQFF. The DNA of the CDR3 is TGCAGCGTTGAAGATGCAGGGGAGGCCTACAATGAGCAGTTCTTC.

This clone was seen more than once but under ten times. V usage is TRBV14 and J usage is TRBJ2-2; D may match TRBD1 or TRBD2 (5 bases each). Trimming pared 1 base from V and 6 bases from J, leaving 18 bases between. CDR1 is SGHDN, CDR2 FVKESK, per germline. This CDR3 is built from 17 residues. CDR3 in amino acids: CASSQGLSKGRAGELFF. In nucleotides, the CDR3 is TGTGCCAGCAGCCAAGGCCTTTCTAAGGGGAGAGCCGGGGAGCTGTTTTTT. Supplemented by reference TRBV14 and TRBJ2-2, the full variable domain reads EAGVTQFPSHSVIEKGQTVTLRCDPISGHDNLYWYRRVMGKEIKFLLHFVKESKQDESGMPNNRFLAERTGGTYSTLKVQPAELEDSGVYFCASSQGLSKGRAGELFFGEGSRLTVL.

This clone was recorded a few times. This chain links TRBV19 with TRBJ1-5; D uncertain. Germline values: CDR1 LNHDA, CDR2 SQIVND (reference sequence). The germline V and J ends were trimmed by 4 bases and 15 bases, with 16 bases remaining between them. The CDR3 extends over 12 amino acids. The CDR3 DNA sequence: TGTGCCAGTAGTAAAGTGGCAGGCCATCCGCATTTT. As protein: CASSKVAGHPHF.

This clone was found a few times. The V gene is TRBV5-1, the J gene TRBJ2-1, with a weak D call TRBD1 (6 bases). This CDR3 contains 16 residues. The V and J ends lost 4 bases and 0 bases respectively, with 14 bases between them. Germline V gene data show CDR1 as SGHRS and CDR2 as YFSETQ. The CDR3 loop is CASSTGTFSSYNEQFF. CDR3 DNA: TGCGCCAGCAGCACAGGGACCTTTAGCTCCTACAATGAGCAGTTCTTC.

This clone was detected a few times. The rearrangement uses TRBV5-4 and TRBJ2-3, with 9 bases identical to TRBD2. Trimming cost V 2 bases and J 5 bases; bases outside gene matches: 3. CDR3 length: 14 amino acids. CDR1 is SGHNT, CDR2 YYREEE, per germline (reference sequence). Here the CDR3 reads CASSFSGGEDTQYF. The CDR3 coding sequence is TGTGCCAGCAGCTTTAGCGGGGGTGAAGATACGCAGTATTTT.

The chain has TRBV14 and TRBJ2-7, with D uncertain. The V and J ends lost 1 base and 6 bases respectively, with 10 bases between them. Germline V lookup: CDR1 SGHDN, CDR2 FVKESK. This CDR3 contains 13 residues. The CDR3 protein is CASSQVPGSEQYV. In DNA form, the CDR3 reads TGTGCCAGCAGCCAAGTTCCGGGTTCCGAGCAGTACGTC.

This clone has just a few counts. Other DNA sequences in the same sample also yield this CDR3. The chain has TRBV9 and TRBJ2-5; D is unclear. Deletions cut 0 bases from V and 4 bases from J, with 10 bases between. Germline V gene data show CDR1 as SGDLS and CDR2 as YYNGEE. The CDR3 spans 14 residues. The CDR3 loop reads CASSVGSLRETQYF. DNA of the CDR3: TGTGCCAGCAGCGTAGGTTCGTTGAGAGAGACCCAGTACTTC.

This clone was recorded a few times. The J gene is TRBJ2-3, the V gene TRBV30; TRBD2 aligns across 10 bases. The J segment lost 3 bases and the V segment lost 2 bases, leaving 5 bases of the junction unmatched. In germline, CDR1 is GTSNPN, CDR2 SVGIG (reference sequence). The CDR3 is made up of 15 amino acids. Here the CDR3 DNA reads TGTGCCTGGAGTACAAGCGGGAGGGTAACAGATACGCAGTATTTT. Translating gives CAWSTSGRVTDTQYF.